The rows below give T cell receptor beta chains drawn from one sample of a study of shared clonotypes between healthy human individuals. The assay was immunoSEQ multiplex PCR, and TCRdb's table has in-frame clones only and misses some. The repertoire consists of around 2,000,000 clones, with about 95% occurring once and the leading ten covering roughly 1.1%. Sequencing was done on a sample of naive CD8+ T cells sorted from blood. These receptors all stem from a man aged 18 to 29 in good health. The CDR3 runs from the conserved cysteine through the conserved F or W. D genes are given only for firm matches. A clone size is listed for some rows: how often the clone was seen (once, few, many), or a class if it is expanded.

>-|-|TRBV27|TRBJ2-7
CASSPISPAGSSYEQYF
TGTGCCAGCAGTCCCATTTCCCCGGCAGGGAGTTCCTACGAGCAGTACTTC
>-|-|TRBV27|TRBJ2-5
CASSFAMEGQETQYF
TGTGCCAGCAGTTTCGCCATGGAAGGCCAAGAGACCCAGTACTTC
>-|-|TRBV7-8|TRBJ2-1
CASSLGAAGGNEQFF
TGTGCCAGCAGCTTAGGGGCGGCCGGGGGCAATGAGCAGTTCTTC
>-|-|TRBV7-2|TRBJ1-3
CASSYSGNTIYF
TGTGCTAGCAGCTACTCTGGAAACACCATATATTTT
>once|-|TRBV13|TRBJ2-7
CASSSGLYEQYF
TGTGCCAGCAGCTCTGGACTTTACGAGCAGTACTTC
>-|-|TRBV6-5|TRBJ2-7
CASTTSAESYEQYF
TGTGCCAGCACAACTTCCGCGGAATCCTACGAGCAGTACTTC
>-|-|TRBV7-8|TRBJ2-7
CASSGRGLSYEQYF
TGTGCCAGCAGTGGGCGGGGACTCTCCTACGAGCAGTACTTC
>-|-|TRBV11-2|TRBJ2-7
CASSLDKDSSYSYEQYF
TGTGCCAGCAGCTTAGATAAGGACAGCTCCTACTCCTACGAGCAGTACTTC
>-|TRBD1|TRBV5-1|TRBJ1-1
CASSHRQGADTEAFF
TGCGCCAGCAGCCACCGACAGGGGGCGGACACTGAAGCTTTCTTT
>-|TRBD2|TRBV7-9|TRBJ2-3
CASSPRTSGGWTDTQYF
TGTGCCAGCAGCCCCCGGACTAGCGGGGGGTGGACAGATACGCAGTATTTT
>-|-|TRBV9|TRBJ1-2
CASSVAGGYGYTF
TGTGCCAGCAGCGTAGCCGGGGGCTATGGCTACACCTTC
>-|TRBD1|TRBV5-6|TRBJ1-2
CASSWGEGGINGYTF
TGTGCCAGCAGCTGGGGAGAAGGGGGCATTAATGGCTACACCTTC
>-|-|TRBV27|TRBJ2-1
CASSLYSAASYNEQFF
TGTGCCAGCAGTTTATACTCGGCGGCCTCCTACAATGAGCAGTTCTTC
>-|TRBD2|TRBV19|TRBJ2-5
CASSVLAGVPETQYF
TGTGCCAGTAGTGTCCTAGCGGGAGTTCCAGAGACCCAGTACTTC
>-|-|TRBV7-9|TRBJ2-5
CASSLAGDRETQYF
TGTGCCAGCAGCTTAGCGGGTGACAGGGAGACCCAGTACTTC
>-|-|TRBV6-5|TRBJ2-7
CASSWGRDSYEQYF
TGTGCCAGCAGTTGGGGACGGGACTCCTACGAGCAGTACTTC
>-|TRBD1|TRBV7-9|TRBJ1-5
CASSYGTDSNQPQHF
TGTGCCAGCAGCTACGGGACAGATAGCAATCAGCCCCAGCATTTT
>-|-|TRBV11-2|TRBJ2-2
CSSSPQGGSTGELFF
TGTTCCAGCAGCCCCCAGGGGGGAAGTACCGGGGAGCTGTTTTTT
>once|-|TRBV5-1|TRBJ2-2
CASSPTANTGELFF
TGCGCCAGCAGCCCCACAGCTAACACCGGGGAGCTGTTTTTT
>-|TRBD1|TRBV4-1|TRBJ2-7
CASSQAGTGGPTYEQYF
TGCGCCAGCAGCCAAGCGGGGACAGGTGGTCCAACTTACGAGCAGTACTTC
>-|TRBD1|TRBV7-9|TRBJ1-1
CASSPRTGENTEAFF
TGTGCCAGCAGCCCCCGGACAGGGGAGAACACTGAAGCTTTCTTT
>-|-|TRBV6-5|TRBJ2-2
CASSYSSPDTGELFF
TGTGCCAGCAGTTACTCTAGCCCCGACACCGGGGAGCTGTTTTTT
>-|TRBD2|TRBV5-5|TRBJ2-7
CASSFGASGYEQYF
TGTGCCAGCAGCTTTGGGGCTAGCGGCTACGAGCAGTACTTC
>-|-|TRBV6-1|TRBJ2-3
CASSARGSDTQYF
TGTGCCAGCAGTGCCAGGGGCTCAGATACGCAGTATTTT
>-|TRBD1|TRBV30|TRBJ2-7
CASVRGREQYF
TGTGCCAGCGTTAGGGGGCGCGAGCAGTACTTC
>-|TRBD1|TRBV9|TRBJ2-7
CASSVAQGTGYEQYF
TGTGCCAGCAGCGTAGCCCAAGGGACAGGTTACGAGCAGTACTTC
>-|TRBD1|TRBV5-8|TRBJ2-5
CASSQGQQETQYF
TGTGCCAGCAGCCAGGGACAGCAAGAGACCCAGTACTTC
>-|TRBD2|TRBV11-2|TRBJ2-7
CASSFPGRGDEQYF
TGTGCCAGCAGCTTTCCAGGGCGGGGGGACGAGCAGTACTTC
>-|-|TRBV25-1|TRBJ2-1
CASSARSVSYNEQFF
TGTGCCAGCAGTGCTCGCTCAGTCTCCTACAATGAGCAGTTCTTC
>-|-|TRBV27|TRBJ2-7
CASRTWGPAYEQYF
TGTGCCAGCAGAACCTGGGGACCGGCCTACGAGCAGTACTTC
>few|TRBD1|TRBV6-5|TRBJ2-7
CASSYSTGQRIYEQYF
TGTGCCAGCAGTTACTCCACGGGACAGCGAATCTACGAGCAGTACTTC
>-|-|TRBV4-1|TRBJ1-3
CASSQDRSTGNTIYF
TGCGCCAGCAGCCAAGACAGAAGCACTGGAAACACCATATATTTT
>-|-|TRBV7-9|TRBJ1-2
CASSPMGGGYTF
TGTGCCAGCAGCCCTATGGGGGGAGGCTACACCTTC
>-|-|TRBV4-1|TRBJ1-1
CASSQDGEFSGTEAFF
TGCGCCAGCAGCCAAGATGGAGAGTTTTCGGGCACTGAAGCTTTCTTT
>-|TRBD1|TRBV13|TRBJ2-7
CASSSGGERYEQYF
TGTGCCAGCAGTTCAGGGGGCGAGAGATACGAGCAGTACTTC
>-|-|TRBV27|TRBJ2-3
CARPGGHSTDTQYF
TGTGCCCGTCCGGGGGGCCATAGCACAGATACGCAGTATTTT
>-|-|TRBV7-9|TRBJ2-7
CASSAEQGYEQYF
TGTGCCAGCAGCGCAGAACAGGGCTACGAGCAGTACTTC
>once|TRBD2|TRBV2|TRBJ2-7
CASSEALSGGPNEQYF
TGTGCCAGCAGTGAAGCGCTTTCGGGAGGGCCCAACGAGCAGTACTTC
>-|TRBD1|TRBV6-5|TRBJ2-1
CASSYTRGHNEQFF
TGTGCCAGCAGTTACACCAGGGGGCACAATGAGCAGTTCTTC
>-|TRBD2|TRBV9|TRBJ2-3
CASSVEGTSGATDTQYF
TGTGCCAGCAGCGTAGAGGGGACTAGCGGGGCCACAGATACGCAGTATTTT
>-|TRBD1|TRBV27|TRBJ2-1
CASSLAGGFLNEQFF
TGTGCCAGCAGTTTGGCAGGGGGATTTCTTAATGAGCAGTTCTTC
>-|-|TRBV27|TRBJ1-5
CASSPGPARQPQHF
TGTGCCAGCAGTCCCGGACCGGCCCGGCAGCCCCAGCATTTT
>-|-|TRBV7-6|TRBJ2-1
CASTSEGDEQFF
TGTGCCAGCACGTCAGAGGGGGATGAGCAGTTCTTC
>-|-|TRBV10-3|TRBJ2-7
CAITPGPKSPYEQYF
TGTGCCATCACCCCGGGCCCTAAGAGCCCCTACGAGCAGTACTTC
>once|-|TRBV11-2|TRBJ1-5
CASTANQPQHF
TGTGCCAGCACCGCGAATCAGCCCCAGCATTTT
>-|-|TRBV7-8|TRBJ2-7
CASSLGEGYEQYF
TGTGCCAGCAGCTTAGGTGAGGGCTACGAGCAGTACTTC
>-|TRBD2|TRBV9|TRBJ2-7
CASSVSPAGPYEQYF
TGTGCCAGCAGCGTAAGTCCAGCGGGGCCCTACGAGCAGTACTTC
>-|-|TRBV10-3|TRBJ2-4
CATKSGEGDIQYF
TGTGCCACCAAGAGTGGCGAGGGGGACATTCAGTACTTC
>once|TRBD1|TRBV15|TRBJ1-1
CATSTRTGPNTEAFF
TGTGCCACCAGCACCCGGACAGGGCCGAACACTGAAGCTTTCTTT
>-|TRBD2|TRBV5-1|TRBJ2-1
CASSEGLAGINNEQFF
TGCGCCAGCAGCGAGGGACTAGCGGGTATCAACAATGAGCAGTTCTTC
>-|TRBD2|TRBV2|TRBJ2-1
CASNSGGQDEQFF
TGTGCCAGCAACTCGGGGGGGCAAGATGAGCAGTTCTTC
>-|TRBD2|TRBV27|TRBJ2-4
CASTVDGLGVGIQYF
TGTGCCAGCACCGTGGATGGACTAGGGGTTGGGATTCAGTACTTC
>-|-|TRBV2|TRBJ2-1
CASSEDGYNEQFF
TGTGCCAGCAGTGAGGACGGCTACAATGAGCAGTTCTTC